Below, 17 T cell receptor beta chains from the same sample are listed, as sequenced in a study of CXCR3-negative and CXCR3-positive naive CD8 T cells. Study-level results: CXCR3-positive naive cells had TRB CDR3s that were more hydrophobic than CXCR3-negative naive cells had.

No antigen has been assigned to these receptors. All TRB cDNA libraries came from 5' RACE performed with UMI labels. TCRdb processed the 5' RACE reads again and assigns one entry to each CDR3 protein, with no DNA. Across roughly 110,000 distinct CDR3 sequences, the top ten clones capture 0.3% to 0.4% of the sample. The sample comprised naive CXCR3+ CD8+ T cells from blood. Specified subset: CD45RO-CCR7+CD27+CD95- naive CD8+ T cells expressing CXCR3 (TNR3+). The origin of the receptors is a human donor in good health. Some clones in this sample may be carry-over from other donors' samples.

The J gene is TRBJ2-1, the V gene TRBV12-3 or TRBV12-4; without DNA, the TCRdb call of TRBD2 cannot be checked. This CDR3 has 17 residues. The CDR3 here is CASQTSGGALRINEQFF.

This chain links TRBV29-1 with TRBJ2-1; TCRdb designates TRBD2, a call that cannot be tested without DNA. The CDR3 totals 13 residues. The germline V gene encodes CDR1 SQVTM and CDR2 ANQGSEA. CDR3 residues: CSVLRGGGNEQFF.

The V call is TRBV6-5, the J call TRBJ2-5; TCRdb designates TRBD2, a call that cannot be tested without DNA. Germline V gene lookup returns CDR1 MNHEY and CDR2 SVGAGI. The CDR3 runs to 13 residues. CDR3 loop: CASRLAGGETQYF.

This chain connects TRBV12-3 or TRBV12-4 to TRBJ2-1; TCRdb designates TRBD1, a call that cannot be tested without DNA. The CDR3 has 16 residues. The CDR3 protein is CASIPDRDRPRNEQFF.

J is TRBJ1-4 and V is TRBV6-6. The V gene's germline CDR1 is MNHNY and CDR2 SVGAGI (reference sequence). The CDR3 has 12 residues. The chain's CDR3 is CASALNNERLFF.

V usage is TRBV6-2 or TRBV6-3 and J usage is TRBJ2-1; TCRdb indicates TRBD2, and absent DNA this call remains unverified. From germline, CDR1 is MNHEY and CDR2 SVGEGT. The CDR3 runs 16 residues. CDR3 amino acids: CASSYPVAGGPNEQFF.

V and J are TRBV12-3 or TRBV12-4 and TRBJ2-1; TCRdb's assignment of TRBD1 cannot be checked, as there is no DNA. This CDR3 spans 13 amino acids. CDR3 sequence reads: CASSSGGYNEQFF.

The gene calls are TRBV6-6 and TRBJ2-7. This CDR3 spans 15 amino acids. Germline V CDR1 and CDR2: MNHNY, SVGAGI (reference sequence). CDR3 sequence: CASSYSTLEIYEQYF.

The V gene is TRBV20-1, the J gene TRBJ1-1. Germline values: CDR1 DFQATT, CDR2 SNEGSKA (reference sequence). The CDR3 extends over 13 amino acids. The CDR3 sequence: CSAIGAENTEAFF.

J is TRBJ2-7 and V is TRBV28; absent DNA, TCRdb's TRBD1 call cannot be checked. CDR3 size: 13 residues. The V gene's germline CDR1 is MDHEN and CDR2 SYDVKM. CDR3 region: CASSKGDPYEQYF.

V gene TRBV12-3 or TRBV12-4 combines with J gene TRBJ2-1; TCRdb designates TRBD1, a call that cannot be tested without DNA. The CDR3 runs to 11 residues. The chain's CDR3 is CASRMGDEQFF.

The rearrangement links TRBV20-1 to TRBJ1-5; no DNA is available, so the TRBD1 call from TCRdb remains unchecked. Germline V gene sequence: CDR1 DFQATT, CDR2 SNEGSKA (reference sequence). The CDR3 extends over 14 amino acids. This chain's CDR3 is CSAGDRYSNQPQHF.

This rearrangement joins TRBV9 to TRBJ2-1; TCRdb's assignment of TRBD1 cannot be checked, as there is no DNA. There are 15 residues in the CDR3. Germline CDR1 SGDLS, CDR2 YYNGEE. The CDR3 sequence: CASSPPAGKRGEQFF.

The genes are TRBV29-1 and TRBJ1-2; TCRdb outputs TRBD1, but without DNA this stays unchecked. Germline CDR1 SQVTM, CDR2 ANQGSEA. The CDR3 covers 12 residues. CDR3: CSVSGQGEGYTF.

The CDR3 region is CSVNLSGSYEQYF. V and J are TRBV29-1 and TRBJ2-7. The CDR3 consists of 13 residues. Germline V gene lookup returns CDR1 SQVTM and CDR2 ANQGSEA.

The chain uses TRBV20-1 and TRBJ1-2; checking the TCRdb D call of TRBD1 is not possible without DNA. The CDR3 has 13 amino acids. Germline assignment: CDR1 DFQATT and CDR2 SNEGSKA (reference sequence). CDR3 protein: CSARATVNYGYTF.

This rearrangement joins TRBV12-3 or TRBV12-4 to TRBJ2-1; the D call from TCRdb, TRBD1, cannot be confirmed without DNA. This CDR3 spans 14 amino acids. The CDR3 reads CASTSGPPAHEQFF.